These 27 T cell receptor beta chains were sequenced from one sample in a study of long-term antiretroviral therapy in people with HIV. The assay used was immunoSEQ (version v3.0), run at survey level. Sequencing was performed with immunoSEQ multiplex PCR; in TCRdb, only in-frame clones are kept and a portion is missing. Among 25,000 or so clones, around four fifths were seen once, and the ten largest hold 5.1%. Here the sequenced sample was unsorted PBMCs, taken 3 years after starting antiretroviral therapy. The receptor set was obtained from a man between 18 and 29 years old with HIV.

This chain links TRBV5-8 with TRBJ1-1; 9 bases are shared with TRBD1. The germline CDR1 and CDR2 sequences are SGHTS and YDEGEE. The CDR3 is made up of 14 amino acids. Losses at the gene ends were 4 bases for V and 5 bases for J; bases not matched to a gene: 6. The CDR3: CASSLTQGATEAFF. The CDR3 bases are TGTGCCAGCAGCCTAACACAGGGGGCGACTGAAGCTTTCTTT.

This clone was seen only a few times. The chain recombines TRBV6-1 with TRBJ1-2, with D uncertain. This CDR3 is 12 amino acids long. Looked up from germline, CDR1 is MNHNS and CDR2 is SASEGT. Trimming removed 7 bases from V and 8 bases from J, with 14 bases in between. The CDR3 coding sequence is TGTGCCAGCAAAGCCGACGGAGGAGGCTACACCTTC. Its protein is CASKADGGGYTF.

As DNA, the CDR3 is TGTGCTAGTGCCAATTATCGTTCCTCAGGCTACGAGCAGTACTTC. This gives the protein CASANYRSSGYEQYF. This rearrangement joins TRBV12-5 to TRBJ2-7; D not certain. Trimming pared 7 bases from V and 3 bases from J, leaving 19 bases between. The CDR3 runs to 15 residues. Germline CDR1 reads LGHNT; CDR2 reads FRNRAP. Using reference TRBV12-5 and TRBJ2-7 for the parts outside the CDR3, the full variable domain is DARVTQTPRHKVTEMGQEVTMRCQPILGHNTVFWYRQTMMQGLELLAYFRNRAPLDDSGMPKDRFSAEMPDATLATLKIQPSEPRDSAVYFCASANYRSSGYEQYFGPGTRLTVT.

In this sample, this clone turned up once. The rearrangement joins TRBV6-1 to TRBJ2-5, with unresolved D. This CDR3 comprises 13 residues. CDR1 and CDR2 from the germline V gene are MNHNS and SASEGT. Trimming left V 2 bases short and J 5 bases short, with 9 bases between. The CDR3 loop reads CASSEQRWETQYF. DNA of the CDR3: TGTGCCAGCAGTGAACAGAGGTGGGAGACCCAGTACTTC.

This chain connects TRBV7-9 to TRBJ1-1; D gene unclear. Germline loops: CDR1 SEHNR, CDR2 FQNEAQ (reference sequence). The germline V and J ends were trimmed by 5 bases and 2 bases, with 9 bases remaining between them. The CDR3 spans 13 residues. CDR3 loop: CASSQEANTEAFF. The CDR3 DNA follows: TGTGCCAGCAGCCAAGAAGCAAACACTGAAGCTTTCTTT. The full variable domain, rest sourced from reference TRBV7-9 and TRBJ1-1, is DTGVSQNPRHKITKRGQNVTFRCDPISEHNRLYWYRQTLGQGPEFLTYFQNEAQLEKSRLLSDRFSAERPKGSFSTLEIQRTEQGDSAMYLCASSQEANTEAFFGQGTRLTVV.

J is TRBJ2-7 and V is TRBV5-1; 7 nucleotides match TRBD1. CDR1 is SGHRS, CDR2 YFSETQ, per germline. This CDR3 is built from 15 residues. Trimming took 4 bases from V and 4 from J; bases not matched to a gene: 11. CDR3: CASSQRGGRGYEQYV. CDR3 in DNA: TGCGCCAGCAGCCAGAGAGGGGGCCGAGGGTACGAGCAGTACGTC.

The rearrangement joins TRBV6-5 to TRBJ2-5, with a possible D match to TRBD2 (5 bases). V lost 2 bases to trimming and J lost 5 bases, with 9 bases between them. This CDR3 spans 13 amino acids. Germline lookup yields CDR1 MNHEY and CDR2 SVGAGI. The CDR3 region is CASSYPGSETQYF. The CDR3 nucleotides read TGTGCCAGCAGTTACCCGGGGTCGGAGACCCAGTACTTC.

V gene TRBV12-5 combines with J gene TRBJ2-4, with 12 bases aligning to TRBD2. Per the germline V gene, CDR1 is LGHNT and CDR2 is FRNRAP. V lost 7 bases to trimming and J lost 3 bases; unmatched junction nucleotides: 13. The CDR3 totals 18 residues. In DNA, the CDR3 is TGTGCTAGTGCCCCGGGCACTAGCGGGGGGAATGGCAAAAACATTCAGTACTTC. Translation gives CASAPGTSGGNGKNIQYF.

The rearrangement uses TRBV5-1 and TRBJ2-7; 12 bases fit TRBD1. Germline V CDR1 and CDR2: SGHRS, YFSETQ. This CDR3 is built from 16 residues. The V segment lost 0 bases and the J segment 9 bases; nucleotides outside the gene matches: 10. The CDR3 DNA sequence: TGCGCCAGCAGCTTGGAGGGGACAGGGGGCGAACGGGCGCAGTACTTC. As protein: CASSLEGTGGERAQYF.

This chain connects TRBV9 to TRBJ2-3; D may correspond to TRBD1 or TRBD2 (5 bases each). V was trimmed by 3 bases and J by 4 bases, leaving 15 bases between them. CDR1 and CDR2 from the germline V gene are SGDLS and YYNGEE. This CDR3 comprises 15 residues. The CDR3 loop is CASSAASGDADTQYF. The DNA for the CDR3 is TGTGCCAGCAGCGCAGCCTCCGGGGACGCAGATACGCAGTATTTT.

CDR3 protein: CASSLRTGLNTEAFF. CDR3 DNA: TGTGCCAGCAGCTTAAGGACAGGGCTTAATACTGAAGCTTTCTTT. This chain uses TRBV7-8 with TRBJ1-1; TRBD1 aligns across 8 bases. Trimming took 2 bases from V and 5 from J; bases not matched to a gene: 7. The CDR3 has 15 amino acids. The V gene's germline CDR1 is SGHVS and CDR2 FQNEAQ.

V gene TRBV5-1 combines with J gene TRBJ2-5, with TRBD2 identical over 7 bases. Germline V gives CDR1 SGHRS, CDR2 YFSETQ. The CDR3 sequence is 12 residues long. The J segment lost 4 bases and the V segment lost 6 bases, leaving 3 bases of the junction unmatched. In DNA, the CDR3 is TGCGCCAGCATGGCTAGCGGAGAGACCCAGTACTTC. This sequence encodes CASMASGETQYF.

The chain employs TRBV30 and TRBJ1-2; 7 bases map to TRBD1. There are 14 residues in the CDR3. Germline lookup yields CDR1 GTSNPN and CDR2 SVGIG (reference sequence). J lost 4 bases, V lost 1 base, and 6 bases had no gene match. Here the CDR3 reads CAWSGDRTFYGYTF. For the CDR3, the DNA is TGTGCCTGGAGTGGGGACAGAACCTTCTATGGCTACACCTTC. Variable domain in full (rest from reference TRBV30 and TRBJ1-2): SQTIHQWPATLVQPVGSPLSLECTVEGTSNPNLYWYRQAAGRGLQLLFYSVGIGQISSEVPQNLSASRPQDRQFILSSKKLLLSDSGFYLCAWSGDRTFYGYTFGSGTRLTVV.

This chain joins TRBV28 and TRBJ1-1; 8 bases align to TRBD1. The ends lost 7 bases at V and 3 bases at J; junction bases unmatched: 4. Germline assignment: CDR1 MDHEN and CDR2 SYDVKM. This CDR3 spans 13 amino acids. The CDR3 sequence is CASNGQGYTEAFF. The CDR3 bases are TGTGCCAGCAACGGACAGGGATACACTGAAGCTTTCTTT.

This rearrangement joins TRBV7-3 to TRBJ1-1; D may be TRBD1 (6 bases). V lost 5 bases to trimming and J lost 0 bases, with 10 bases between them. The CDR3 is 14 residues long. The V gene's germline CDR1 is SGHTA and CDR2 FQGTGA. As DNA, the CDR3 is TGTGCCAGCAGCGGTGGGGGCATGAACACTGAAGCTTTCTTT. As protein: CASSGGGMNTEAFF.

This clone occurred once. The CDR3 reads CASSGWRGADYGYTF. Written as DNA, the CDR3 is TGTGCCAGCAGTGGGTGGAGAGGGGCGGACTATGGCTACACCTTC. The rearrangement uses TRBV6-1 and TRBJ1-2; TRBD1 might be the D (5 bases). Deletions cut 4 bases from V and 3 bases from J, with 15 bases between. This CDR3 has 15 residues. In germline, CDR1 is MNHNS, CDR2 SASEGT.

Here the CDR3 DNA reads TGTGCCAGCACCGGGGGGACTGGTGGGGGGGAGCTGTTTTTT. It codes for CASTGGTGGGELFF. V is TRBV2 and J is TRBJ2-2; TRBD2 matches 7 bases. The CDR3 totals 14 residues. The germline CDR1 and CDR2 sequences are SNHLY and FYNNEI. The V and J ends lost 7 bases and 8 bases, in that order; junction bases with no gene match: 10.

The count of this clone is one. This chain links TRBV7-9 with TRBJ2-3; 12 nucleotides match TRBD2. V lost 5 bases, J lost 4 bases, and 1 base stayed unmatched. Germline values: CDR1 SEHNR, CDR2 FQNEAQ (reference sequence). This CDR3 has 14 amino acids. Here the CDR3 reads CASSPSGGADTQYF. CDR3 DNA: TGTGCCAGCAGCCCTAGCGGGGGGGCAGATACGCAGTATTTT.

This chain joins TRBV7-9 and TRBJ2-2, with a possible D match to TRBD2 (6 bases). Trimming cost V 6 bases and J 6 bases, with 14 bases left between them. Germline CDR1 SEHNR, CDR2 FQNEAQ (reference sequence). The CDR3 sequence is 14 residues long. As DNA, the CDR3 is TGTGCCAGCAGTTTAACTCCGGGGGCCGGGGAGCTGTTTTTT. Protein product: CASSLTPGAGELFF. Complete variable domain (other parts from reference TRBV7-9 and TRBJ2-2): DTGVSQNPRHKITKRGQNVTFRCDPISEHNRLYWYRQTLGQGPEFLTYFQNEAQLEKSRLLSDRFSAERPKGSFSTLEIQRTEQGDSAMYLCASSLTPGAGELFFGEGSRLTVL.

The chain has TRBV28 and TRBJ1-2; the D is unclear. The CDR3 has 11 residues. The germline V gene encodes CDR1 MDHEN and CDR2 SYDVKM. V lost 5 bases to trimming and J lost 8 bases, with 9 bases between them. The DNA for the CDR3 is TGTGCCAGCAGTCGTAATTGGGGCTACACCTTC. Protein product: CASSRNWGYTF.

In this sample, this clone turned up a few times. This CDR3 is CASSVGPSSNQPQHF. The CDR3 DNA reads TGTGCCAGCAGCGTAGGCCCCTCGAGCAATCAGCCCCAGCATTTT. The chain links TRBV9 to TRBJ1-5; D gene uncertain. Germline CDR1 SGDLS, CDR2 YYNGEE. The CDR3 spans 15 residues. V was clipped by 0 bases and J by 1 base, with 8 bases between them.

This chain connects TRBV11-2 to TRBJ2-7; D is possibly TRBD2 (6 bases). This CDR3 spans 14 amino acids. The germline V gene has CDR1 SGHAT and CDR2 FQNNGV. V was shortened by 3 bases and J by 2 bases, with 11 bases between the two germline ends. The DNA of the CDR3 is TGTGCCAGCAGCTTCGGGGGAAAGGCCTACGAGCAGTACTTC. This encodes CASSFGGKAYEQYF.

The gene calls are TRBV11-3 and TRBJ2-3, with D uncertain. The CDR3 runs to 14 residues. Trimming stripped 2 bases from V and 0 bases from J, with 6 bases between. Germline V gives CDR1 SGHNT, CDR2 YENEEA. The DNA for the CDR3 is TGTGCCAGCAGCTTAAGTCGGAGCACAGATACGCAGTATTTT. Translating gives CASSLSRSTDTQYF.

V gene TRBV6-6 combines with J gene TRBJ1-2; the match to TRBD1 covers 7 bases. Germline V gene data show CDR1 as MNHNY and CDR2 as SVGAGI (reference sequence). The CDR3 spans 13 residues. The J segment lost 2 bases and the V segment lost 7 bases, leaving 4 bases of the junction unmatched. CDR3 amino acids: CASTLGQNYGYTF. The CDR3 bases are TGTGCCAGCACTCTGGGACAGAACTATGGCTACACCTTC.

The chain combines TRBV5-1 with TRBJ2-5, with a weak D call TRBD2 (6 bases). V lost 4 bases to trimming and J lost 0 bases, with 13 bases between them. The CDR3 runs 15 residues. Looked up from germline, CDR1 is SGHRS and CDR2 is YFSETQ. CDR3 bases: TGCGCCAGCAGCCCCAGCCGGGACTACCAAGAGACCCAGTACTTC. Its protein product is CASSPSRDYQETQYF.

The chain has TRBV7-9 and TRBJ2-2, with 7 bases that match TRBD2. The CDR3 totals 15 residues. V shed 2 bases, J shed 0 bases, and the junction held 0 bases outside the gene matches. The germline V gene has CDR1 SEHNR and CDR2 FQNEAQ (reference sequence). The chain's CDR3 is CASSLSGTNTGELFF. Written as DNA, the CDR3 is TGTGCCAGCAGCTTAAGCGGGACGAACACCGGGGAGCTGTTTTTT.

This clone showed up just a few times. The chain recombines TRBV28 with TRBJ1-5, with a weak D call TRBD1 (5 bases). CDR3 length: 12 amino acids. CDR1 and CDR2 from the germline V gene are MDHEN and SYDVKM. Trimming removed 4 bases at V and 8 bases at J, with 9 bases between. CDR3 DNA sequence: TGTGCCAGCAGTTGGGGACCGGAGCCCCAGCATTTT. Its protein product is CASSWGPEPQHF.